This T cell receptor (beta chain) stems from a study of post-analysis software for immune sequencing data. The CDR3 length is 15 residues. CDR1 SGHDT and CDR2 YYEEEE come from the germline V gene. V was pared by 2 bases and J by 2 bases, with 14 bases between. General observations from the study: Controls significantly exceeded multiple sclerosis patients in normalized Chao1 diversity. Five or six TRBV segments, TRBV5-6, TRBV5-1 and TRBV20-1 among them, were found more frequent in patients than controls.

This clonotype has more than one count but fewer than ten. The target antigen is unknown. Presence of unique molecular identifiers characterized the TCR beta cDNA libraries. From the PCR reads, TCRdb called clonotypes with MiXCR, one entry per CDR3 protein. The data show about 540,000 distinct CDR3 sequences, under 40% seen once. The chain recombines TRBV5-6 with TRBJ2-7; D unresolved. The sequence derives from a girl aged 2-17 years with multiple sclerosis. The sequenced material came from blood. The CDR3 here is CASSFDPGAAYEQYF. The CDR3 nucleotides are TGTGCCAGCAGCTTTGATCCAGGAGCTGCCTACGAGCAGTACTTC. The complete variable domain, with remaining parts taken from reference TRBV5-6 and TRBJ2-7, reads DAGVTQSPTHLIKTRGQQVTLRCSPKSGHDTVSWYQQALGQGPQFIFQYYEEEERQRGNFPDRFSGHQFPNYSSELNVNALLLGDSALYLCASSFDPGAAYEQYFGPGTRLTVT.